This T cell receptor beta chain was retrieved from a study of shared clonotypes between healthy human individuals. Germline CDR1 SNHLY, CDR2 FYNNEI. The CDR3 contains 14 residues. V was trimmed by 4 bases and J by 6 bases, leaving 16 bases between them. The repertoire was sequenced with immunoSEQ multiplex PCR; TCRdb's copy has only in-frame clones and lacks some. The table shows 170,000 or so clones, with about 66% occurring only once. This clone has just a few counts. V gene TRBV2 combines with J gene TRBJ2-7; TRBD1 might be the D (5 bases). Sequencing was performed on memory CD4+ T cells sorted from blood. Documented subset: CD45RA-negative fraction. This sequence originates from a man younger than 40 in good health. CDR3 sequence reads: CASSVGAEGAEQYF. CDR3 nucleotide sequence: TGTGCCAGCAGTGTCGGCGCAGAAGGGGCCGAGCAGTACTTC.